A single T cell receptor beta chain is shown here with its context. Its antigen is still unknown. The sample originates from a study of cytomegalovirus exposure and HLA in healthy donors. Use of 60 Vbeta and 13 Jbeta primers characterized the PCR. Original methodology: Approximately 11 million of about 88 million unique TCR beta chains were shared, per a later count. Libraries were prepared by immunoSEQ multiplex PCR; TCRdb keeps only in-frame clonotypes and omits some of them. V, J and clone size are those of that table, while D and trimming were read from the DNA. The sample includes roughly 160,000 clones, 77% of them seen just once. The germline CDR1 and CDR2 sequences are SGHRS and YFSETQ. This CDR3 region has 16 residues. The V and J ends lost 4 bases and 1 base respectively, with 17 bases between them. Study results and caveats: Solely CMV serostatus was available to characterize immune exposure. Reports indicate that TCR beta sequences accurately predicted the HLA-A and HLA-B alleles of most subjects.

Sequenced material: PBMCs. The TCR was taken from a woman aged 25-40 years in good health and CMV-seronegative. The chain has TRBV5-1 and TRBJ1-1; perhaps TRBD1 as D (5 bases). Here the CDR3 reads CASSPNLGATNTEAFF. The CDR3 DNA sequence: TGCGCCAGCAGCCCCAATTTAGGGGCTACGAACACTGAAGCTTTCTTT.